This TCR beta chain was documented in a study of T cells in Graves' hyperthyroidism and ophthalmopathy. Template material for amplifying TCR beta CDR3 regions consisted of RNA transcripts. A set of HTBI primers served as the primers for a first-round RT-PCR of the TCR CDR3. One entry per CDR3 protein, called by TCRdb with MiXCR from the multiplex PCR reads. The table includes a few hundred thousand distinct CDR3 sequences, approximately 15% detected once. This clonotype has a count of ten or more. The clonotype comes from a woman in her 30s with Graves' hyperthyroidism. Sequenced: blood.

CDR3 region: CASSLVQGGQPQHF. The CDR3 region has the DNA TGTGCCAGCAGCTTGGTACAGGGGGGTCAGCCCCAGCATTTT. V is TRBV5-5 and J is TRBJ1-5; TRBD1 aligns across 8 bases. The V gene end was trimmed by 0 bases and the J gene end by 6 bases; junction bases not matched to a gene: 2. This CDR3 has 14 residues. Germline V gene data show CDR1 as SGHKS and CDR2 as YYEKEE (reference sequence). Using reference TRBV5-5 and TRBJ1-5 for the parts outside the CDR3, the full variable domain is DAGVTQSPTHLIKTRGQQVTLRCSPISGHKSVSWYQQVLGQGPQFIFQYYEKEERGRGNFPDRFSARQFPNYSSELNVNALLLGDSALYLCASSLVQGGQPQHFGDGTRLSIL.